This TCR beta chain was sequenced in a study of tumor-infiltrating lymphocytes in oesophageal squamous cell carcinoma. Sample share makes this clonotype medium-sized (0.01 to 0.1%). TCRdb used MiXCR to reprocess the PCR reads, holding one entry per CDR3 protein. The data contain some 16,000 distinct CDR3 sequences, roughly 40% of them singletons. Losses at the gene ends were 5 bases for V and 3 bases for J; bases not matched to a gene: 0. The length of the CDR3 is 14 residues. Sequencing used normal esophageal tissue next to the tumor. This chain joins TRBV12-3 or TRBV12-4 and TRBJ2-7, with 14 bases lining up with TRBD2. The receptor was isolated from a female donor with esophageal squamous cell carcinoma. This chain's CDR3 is CASSGLAGGYEQYF. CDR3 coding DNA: TGTGCCAGCAGTGGACTAGCGGGAGGCTACGAGCAGTACTTC.